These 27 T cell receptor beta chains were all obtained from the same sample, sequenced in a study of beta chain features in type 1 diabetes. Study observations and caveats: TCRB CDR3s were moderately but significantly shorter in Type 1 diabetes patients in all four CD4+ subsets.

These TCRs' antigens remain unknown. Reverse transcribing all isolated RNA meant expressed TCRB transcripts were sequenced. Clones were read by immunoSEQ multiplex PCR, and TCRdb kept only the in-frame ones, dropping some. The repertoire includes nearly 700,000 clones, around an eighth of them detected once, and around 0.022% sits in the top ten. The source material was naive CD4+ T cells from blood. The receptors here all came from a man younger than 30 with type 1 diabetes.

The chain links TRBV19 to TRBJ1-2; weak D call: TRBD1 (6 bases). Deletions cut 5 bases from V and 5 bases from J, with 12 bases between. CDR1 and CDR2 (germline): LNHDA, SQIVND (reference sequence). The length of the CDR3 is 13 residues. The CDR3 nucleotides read TGTGCCAGTAGTCGGGACAAAGCATATGGCTACACCTTC. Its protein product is CASSRDKAYGYTF.

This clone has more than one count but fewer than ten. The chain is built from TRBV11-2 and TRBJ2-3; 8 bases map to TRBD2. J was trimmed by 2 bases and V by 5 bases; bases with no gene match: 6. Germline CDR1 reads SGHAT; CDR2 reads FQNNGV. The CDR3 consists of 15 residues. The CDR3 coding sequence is TGTGCCAGCAGCCCCTACGGGGGGGCCACAGATACGCAGTATTTT. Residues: CASSPYGGATDTQYF.

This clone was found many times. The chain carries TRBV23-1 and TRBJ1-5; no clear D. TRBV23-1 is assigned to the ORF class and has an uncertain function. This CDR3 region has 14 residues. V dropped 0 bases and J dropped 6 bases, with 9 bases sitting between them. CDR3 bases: TGCGCCAGCAGTCAATCGGGGTTGGGTCAGCCCCAGCATTTT. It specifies CASSQSGLGQPQHF.

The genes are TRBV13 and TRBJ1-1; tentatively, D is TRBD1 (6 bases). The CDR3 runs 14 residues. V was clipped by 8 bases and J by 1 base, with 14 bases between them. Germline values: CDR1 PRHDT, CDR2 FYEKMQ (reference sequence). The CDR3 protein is CASGRGRQNTEAFF. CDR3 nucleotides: TGTGCCAGCGGCAGGGGACGGCAGAACACTGAAGCTTTCTTT.

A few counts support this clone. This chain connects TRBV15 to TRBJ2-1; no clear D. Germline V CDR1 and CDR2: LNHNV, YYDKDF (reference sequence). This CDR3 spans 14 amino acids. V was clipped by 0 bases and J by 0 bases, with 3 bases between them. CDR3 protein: CATSRDGSYNEQFF. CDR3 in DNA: TGTGCCACCAGCAGAGACGGCTCCTACAATGAGCAGTTCTTC.

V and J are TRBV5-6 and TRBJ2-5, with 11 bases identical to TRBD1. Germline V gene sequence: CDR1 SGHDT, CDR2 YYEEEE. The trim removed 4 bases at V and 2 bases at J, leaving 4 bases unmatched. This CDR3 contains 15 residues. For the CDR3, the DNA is TGTGCCAGCAGCGTGGGGACAGGGGGTCAAGAGACCCAGTACTTC. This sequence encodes CASSVGTGGQETQYF.

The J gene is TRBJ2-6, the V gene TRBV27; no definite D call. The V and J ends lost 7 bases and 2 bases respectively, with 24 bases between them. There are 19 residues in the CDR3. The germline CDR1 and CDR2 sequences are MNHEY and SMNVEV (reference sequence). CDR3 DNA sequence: TGTGCCAGCACCCTAATCTGGGAAGGGCCACTTACTGGGGCCAACGTCCTGACTTTC. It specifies CASTLIWEGPLTGANVLTF.

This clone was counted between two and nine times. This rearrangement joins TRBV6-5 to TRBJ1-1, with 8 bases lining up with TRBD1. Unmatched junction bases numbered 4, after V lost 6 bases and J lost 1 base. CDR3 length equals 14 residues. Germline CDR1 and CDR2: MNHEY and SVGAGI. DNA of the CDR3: TGTGCCAGCAGCCAAGGGACAGGGAACACTGAAGCTTTCTTT. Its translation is CASSQGTGNTEAFF.

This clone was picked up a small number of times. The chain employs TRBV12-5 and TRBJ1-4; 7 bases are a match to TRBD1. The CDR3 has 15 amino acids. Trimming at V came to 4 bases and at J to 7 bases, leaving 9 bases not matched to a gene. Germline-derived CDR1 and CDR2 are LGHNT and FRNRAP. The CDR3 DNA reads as TGTGCTAGTGGTTCGAAGCTACAGGGGTCTGAAAAACTGTTTTTT. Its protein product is CASGSKLQGSEKLFF.

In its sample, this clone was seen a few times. CDR3 residues: CASSGQNTGELFF. In DNA, the CDR3 is TGTGCCAGCAGCGGTCAGAACACCGGGGAGCTGTTTTTT. The chain couples TRBV6-1 to TRBJ2-2; no reliable D call. Trimming pared 6 bases from V and 1 base from J, leaving 6 bases between. This CDR3 spans 13 amino acids. In germline, CDR1 is MNHNS, CDR2 SASEGT.

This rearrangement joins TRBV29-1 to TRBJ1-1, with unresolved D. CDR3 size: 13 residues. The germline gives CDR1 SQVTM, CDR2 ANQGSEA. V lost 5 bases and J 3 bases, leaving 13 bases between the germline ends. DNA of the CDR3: TGCAGCGTTCGCGGTTCCTGGGACACTGAAGCTTTCTTT. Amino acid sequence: CSVRGSWDTEAFF.

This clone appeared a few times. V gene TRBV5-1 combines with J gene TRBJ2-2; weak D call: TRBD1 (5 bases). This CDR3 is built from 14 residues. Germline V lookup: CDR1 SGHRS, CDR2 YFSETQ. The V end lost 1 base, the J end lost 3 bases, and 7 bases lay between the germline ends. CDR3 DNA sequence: TGCGCCAGCAGCTTGATCAGGGACACCGGGGAGCTGTTTTTT. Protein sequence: CASSLIRDTGELFF.

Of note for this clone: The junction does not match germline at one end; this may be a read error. The CDR3 protein is CASSSRIGGHEQFF. The CDR3 region has the DNA TGTGCTAGCAGCTCACGGATTGGGGGACATGAGCAGTTCTTC. This sequence joins TRBV7-7 and TRBJ2-1, with D perhaps given as TRBD1 or TRBD2 (5 bases each). This CDR3 region has 14 residues. CDR1 and CDR2 (germline): SSHAT, FNYEAQ (reference sequence).

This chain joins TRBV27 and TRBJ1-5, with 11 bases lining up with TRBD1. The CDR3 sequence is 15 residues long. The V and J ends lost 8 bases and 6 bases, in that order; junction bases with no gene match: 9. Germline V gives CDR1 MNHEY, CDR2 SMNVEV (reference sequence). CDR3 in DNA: TGTGCCAGCGGAGCCGGACAGGGGGCGGCTCAGCCCCAGCATTTT. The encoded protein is CASGAGQGAAQPQHF.

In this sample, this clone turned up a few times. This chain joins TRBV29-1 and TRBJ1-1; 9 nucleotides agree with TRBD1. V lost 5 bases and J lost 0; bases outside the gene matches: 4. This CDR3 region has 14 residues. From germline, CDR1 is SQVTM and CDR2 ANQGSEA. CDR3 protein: CSVQGTGMNTEAFF. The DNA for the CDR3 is TGCAGCGTTCAAGGGACAGGGATGAACACTGAAGCTTTCTTT.

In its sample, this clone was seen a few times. CDR3 nucleotide sequence: TGTGCCTGGGCCCAGGGGGCTGGAAACACCATATATTTT. It encodes CAWAQGAGNTIYF. This sequence joins TRBV30 and TRBJ1-3, with 7 bases aligning to TRBD1. The CDR3 loop spans 13 amino acids. CDR1 is GTSNPN and CDR2 is SVGIG in the germline V gene (reference sequence). The V and J ends lost 5 bases and 2 bases, in that order; junction bases with no gene match: 3.

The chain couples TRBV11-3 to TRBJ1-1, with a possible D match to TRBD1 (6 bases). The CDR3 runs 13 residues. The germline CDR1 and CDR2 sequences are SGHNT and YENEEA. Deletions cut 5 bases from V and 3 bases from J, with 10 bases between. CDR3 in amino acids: CASSPQGDTEAFF. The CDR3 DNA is TGTGCCAGCAGCCCACAGGGAGACACTGAAGCTTTCTTT.

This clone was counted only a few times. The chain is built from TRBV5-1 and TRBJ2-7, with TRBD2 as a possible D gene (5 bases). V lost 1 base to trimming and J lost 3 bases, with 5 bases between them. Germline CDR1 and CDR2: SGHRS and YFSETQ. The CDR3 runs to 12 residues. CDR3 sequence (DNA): TGCGCCAGCAGCTTGCGGGGCTACGAGCAGTACTTC. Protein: CASSLRGYEQYF.

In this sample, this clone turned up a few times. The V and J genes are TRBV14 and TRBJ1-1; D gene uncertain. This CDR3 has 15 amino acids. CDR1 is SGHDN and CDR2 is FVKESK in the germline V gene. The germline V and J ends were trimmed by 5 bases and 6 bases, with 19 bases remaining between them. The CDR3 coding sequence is TGTGCCAGCAGCGGATTTCGAGGGAAGGGAGCTGAAGCTTTCTTT. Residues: CASSGFRGKGAEAFF. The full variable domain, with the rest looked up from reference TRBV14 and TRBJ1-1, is EAGVTQFPSHSVIEKGQTVTLRCDPISGHDNLYWYRRVMGKEIKFLLHFVKESKQDESGMPNNRFLAERTGGTYSTLKVQPAELEDSGVYFCASSGFRGKGAEAFFGQGTRLTVV.

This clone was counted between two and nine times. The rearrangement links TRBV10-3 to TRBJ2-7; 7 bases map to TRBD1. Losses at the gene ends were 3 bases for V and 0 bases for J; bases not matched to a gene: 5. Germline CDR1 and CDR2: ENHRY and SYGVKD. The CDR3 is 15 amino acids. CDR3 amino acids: CAISETGAYSYEQYF. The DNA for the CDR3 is TGTGCCATCAGTGAAACAGGGGCTTACTCCTACGAGCAGTACTTC.

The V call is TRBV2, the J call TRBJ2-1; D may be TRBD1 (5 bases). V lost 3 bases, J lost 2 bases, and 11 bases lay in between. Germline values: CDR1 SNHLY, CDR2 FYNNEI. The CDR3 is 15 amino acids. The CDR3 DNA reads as TGTGCCAGCAGTGACGGCAGGGATCCCTACAATGAGCAGTTCTTC. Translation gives CASSDGRDPYNEQFF. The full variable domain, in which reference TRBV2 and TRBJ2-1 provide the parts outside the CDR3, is EPEVTQTPSHQVTQMGQEVILRCVPISNHLYFYWYRQILGQKVEFLVSFYNNEISEKSEIFDDQFSVERPDGSNFTLKIRSTKLEDSAMYFCASSDGRDPYNEQFFGPGTRLTVL.

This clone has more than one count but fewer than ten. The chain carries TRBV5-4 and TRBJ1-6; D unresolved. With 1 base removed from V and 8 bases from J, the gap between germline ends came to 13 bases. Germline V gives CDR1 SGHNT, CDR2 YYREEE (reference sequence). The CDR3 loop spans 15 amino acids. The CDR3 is CASSLSTEGDSPLHF. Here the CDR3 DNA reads TGTGCCAGCAGCTTGTCAACAGAGGGCGATTCACCCCTCCACTTT.

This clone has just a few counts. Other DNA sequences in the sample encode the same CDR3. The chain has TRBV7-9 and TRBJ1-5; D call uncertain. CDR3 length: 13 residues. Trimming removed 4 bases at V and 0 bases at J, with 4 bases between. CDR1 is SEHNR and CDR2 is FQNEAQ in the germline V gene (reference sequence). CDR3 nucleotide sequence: TGTGCCAGCAGCTCATATAGCAATCAGCCCCAGCATTTT. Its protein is CASSSYSNQPQHF.

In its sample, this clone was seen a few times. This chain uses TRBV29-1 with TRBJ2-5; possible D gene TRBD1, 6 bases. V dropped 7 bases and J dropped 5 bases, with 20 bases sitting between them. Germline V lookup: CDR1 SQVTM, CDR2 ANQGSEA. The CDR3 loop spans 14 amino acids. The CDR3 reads CSAHVPGQPETQYF. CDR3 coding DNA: TGCAGCGCCCACGTACCGGGACAACCGGAGACCCAGTACTTC.

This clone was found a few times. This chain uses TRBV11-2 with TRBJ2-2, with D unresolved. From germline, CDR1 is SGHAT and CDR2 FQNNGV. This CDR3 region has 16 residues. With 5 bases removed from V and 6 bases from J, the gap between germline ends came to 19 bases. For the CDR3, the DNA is TGTGCCAGCAGCGCCGGGTGGGCCAAAGGCGCCGGGGAGCTGTTTTTT. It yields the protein CASSAGWAKGAGELFF.

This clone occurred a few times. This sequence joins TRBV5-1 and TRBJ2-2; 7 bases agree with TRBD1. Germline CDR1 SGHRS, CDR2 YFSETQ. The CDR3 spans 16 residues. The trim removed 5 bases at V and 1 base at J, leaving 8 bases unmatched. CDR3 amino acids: CASSITGTVNTGELFF. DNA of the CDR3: TGCGCCAGCAGTATAACCGGGACAGTGAACACCGGGGAGCTGTTTTTT.

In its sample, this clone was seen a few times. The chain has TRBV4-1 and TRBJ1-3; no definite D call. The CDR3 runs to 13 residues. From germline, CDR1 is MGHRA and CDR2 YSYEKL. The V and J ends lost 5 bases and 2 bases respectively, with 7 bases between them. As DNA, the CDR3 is TGCGCCAGCAGCTTCACGGCTGGAAACACCATATATTTT. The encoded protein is CASSFTAGNTIYF.